This paragraph reports one T cell receptor (beta chain). These data come from a study of T cells after yellow fever vaccination. The CDR3 sequence is 16 residues long. Trimming took 4 bases from V and 0 from J, leaving 13 bases between them. Germline V lookup: CDR1 DFQATT, CDR2 SNEGSKA (reference sequence). One entry per CDR3 protein, called by TCRdb with MiXCR from the 5' RACE reads. The sample includes about 340,000 distinct CDR3 sequences, around 12% seen only once; the top ten take 3% to 4%. The gene calls are TRBV20-1 and TRBJ2-6, with D possibly TRBD2 on 6 matching bases. Sequencing was performed on CD4+ T cells sorted from PBMCs, taken 15 days after the yellow fever booster vaccination. The TCR comes from a man aged 18 to 35 who received the YFV17D yellow fever vaccine. CDR3 region: CSATGGQPSGANVLTF. CDR3 nucleotide sequence: TGCAGTGCTACTGGAGGGCAGCCCTCTGGGGCCAACGTCCTGACTTTC.